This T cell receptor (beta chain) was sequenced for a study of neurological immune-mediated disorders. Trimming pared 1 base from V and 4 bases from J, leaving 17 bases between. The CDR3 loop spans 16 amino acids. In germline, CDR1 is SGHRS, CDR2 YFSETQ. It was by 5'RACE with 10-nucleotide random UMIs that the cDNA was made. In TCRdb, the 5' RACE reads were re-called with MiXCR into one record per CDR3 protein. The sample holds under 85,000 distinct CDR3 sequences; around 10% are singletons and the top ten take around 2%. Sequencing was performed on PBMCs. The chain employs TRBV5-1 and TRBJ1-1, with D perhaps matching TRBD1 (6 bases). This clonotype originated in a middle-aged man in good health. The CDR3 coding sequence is TGCGCCAGCAGCTTGTCCCAACAGGGAGGCGGCACTGAAGCTTTCTTT. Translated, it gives CASSLSQQGGGTEAFF.